This TCR beta chain was sequenced in a study of cytomegalovirus exposure and HLA in healthy donors. At the level of the study: Findings of an earlier analysis included under 140 million unique TCR beta sequences from roughly 190 million T cells. General study results and limits: Owing to their indistinguishability, certain V segments, notably TRBV6-2 and TRBV6-3, were excluded.

Notes on this clone: The antigen is not known.

PCR amplification relied on 60 Vbeta primers (plus 13 Jbeta primers). Sequencing used immunoSEQ multiplex PCR; TCRdb keeps in-frame clones, though not all of them. The data show some 90,000 clones, 76% seen once. Germline CDR1 and CDR2: LNHNV and YYDKDF (reference sequence). V was trimmed by 0 bases and J by 2 bases, leaving 11 bases between them. CDR3 length: 16 amino acids. The TCR comes from a man in his forties in good health and CMV-seronegative. Material for sequencing was PBMCs. The rearrangement uses TRBV15 and TRBJ1-3; weak D call: TRBD1 (6 bases). CDR3 in amino acids: CATSRDLSGAGNTIYF. CDR3 coding DNA: TGTGCCACCAGCAGAGATTTATCAGGGGCTGGAAACACCATATATTTT.